This note documents a single TCR beta chain sequence. The data were obtained in a study of PD-1 and CTLA-4 blockade in melanoma. This CDR3 contains 16 residues. V was pared by 4 bases and J by 1 base, with 6 bases of the junction left unmatched. Germline lookup yields CDR1 LNHNV and CDR2 YYDKDF (reference sequence). The assay was immunoSEQ multiplex PCR, and TCRdb's table has in-frame clones only and misses some. The sample lists 15,000 to 20,000 clones; 73% were seen once. V usage is TRBV15 and J usage is TRBJ2-7; 11 nucleotides align to TRBD2. The TCR comes from a human donor with melanoma. The source was CD8+ T cells from peripheral blood, collected before anti-PD-1 treatment. The CDR3 DNA reads as TGTGCCACCAGCAACCCACTAGCGGGAGTGTCCTACGAGCAGTACTTC. It is translated as CATSNPLAGVSYEQYF.